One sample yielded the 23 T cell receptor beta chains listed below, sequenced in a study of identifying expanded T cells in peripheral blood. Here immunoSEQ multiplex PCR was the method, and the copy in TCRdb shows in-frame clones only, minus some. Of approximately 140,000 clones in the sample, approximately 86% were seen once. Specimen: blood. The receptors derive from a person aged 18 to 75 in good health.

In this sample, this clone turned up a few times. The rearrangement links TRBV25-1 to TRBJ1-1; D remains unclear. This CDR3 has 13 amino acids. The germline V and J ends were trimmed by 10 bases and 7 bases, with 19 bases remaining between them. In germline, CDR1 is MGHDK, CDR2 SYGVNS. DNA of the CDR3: TGTGCCACCATAGGGTGGGATGCTGGTGAAGCTTTCTTT. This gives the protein CATIGWDAGEAFF.

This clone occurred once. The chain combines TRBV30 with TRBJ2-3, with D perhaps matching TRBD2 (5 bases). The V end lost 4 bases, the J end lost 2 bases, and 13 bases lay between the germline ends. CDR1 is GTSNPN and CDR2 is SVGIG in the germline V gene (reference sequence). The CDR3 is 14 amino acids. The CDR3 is CAWTKRGSTDTQYF. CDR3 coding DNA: TGTGCCTGGACAAAAAGAGGGTCCACAGATACGCAGTATTTT.

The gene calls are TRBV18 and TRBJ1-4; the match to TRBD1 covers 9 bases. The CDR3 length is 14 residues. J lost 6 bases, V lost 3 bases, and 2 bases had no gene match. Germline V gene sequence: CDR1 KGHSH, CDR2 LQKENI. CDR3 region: CASSPRQGDEKLFF. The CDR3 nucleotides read TGTGCCAGCTCACCCAGACAGGGGGATGAAAAACTGTTTTTT. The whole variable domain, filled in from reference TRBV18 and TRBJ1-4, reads NAGVMQNPRHLVRRRGQEARLRCSPMKGHSHVYWYRQLPEEGLKFMVYLQKENIIDESGMPKERFSAEFPKEGPSILRIQQVVRGDSAAYFCASSPRQGDEKLFFGSGTQLSVL.

The CDR3 DNA sequence: TGTGCCAGCAGTCTCATTCACAGGGGGGGACTCTATGGCTACACCTTC. Translating it yields CASSLIHRGGLYGYTF. The V gene is TRBV7-8, the J gene TRBJ1-2, with 8 nucleotides matching TRBD1. The V gene's germline CDR1 is SGHVS and CDR2 FQNEAQ. J lost 4 bases, V lost 6 bases, and 13 bases had no gene match. The CDR3 covers 16 residues.

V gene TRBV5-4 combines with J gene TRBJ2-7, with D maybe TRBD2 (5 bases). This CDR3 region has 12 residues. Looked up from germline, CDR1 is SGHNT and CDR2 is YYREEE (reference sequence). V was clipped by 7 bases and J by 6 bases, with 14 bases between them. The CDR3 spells CASSEGSLEQYF. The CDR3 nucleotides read TGTGCCAGCTCCGAGGGTTCCCTCGAGCAGTACTTC.

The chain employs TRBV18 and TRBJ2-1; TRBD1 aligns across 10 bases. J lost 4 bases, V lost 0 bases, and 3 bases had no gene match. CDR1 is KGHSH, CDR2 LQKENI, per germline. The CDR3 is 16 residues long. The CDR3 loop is CASSPPDRGLYNEQFF. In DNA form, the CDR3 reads TGTGCCAGCTCACCACCTGACAGGGGGCTTTACAATGAGCAGTTCTTC. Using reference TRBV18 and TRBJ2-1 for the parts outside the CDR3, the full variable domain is NAGVMQNPRHLVRRRGQEARLRCSPMKGHSHVYWYRQLPEEGLKFMVYLQKENIIDESGMPKERFSAEFPKEGPSILRIQQVVRGDSAAYFCASSPPDRGLYNEQFFGPGTRLTVL.

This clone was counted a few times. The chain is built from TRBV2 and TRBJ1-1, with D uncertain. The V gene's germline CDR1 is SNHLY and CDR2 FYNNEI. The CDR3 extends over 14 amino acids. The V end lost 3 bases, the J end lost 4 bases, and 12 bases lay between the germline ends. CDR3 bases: TGTGCCAGCAGTGAGGCAGCATGGGGCACTGAAGCTTTCTTT. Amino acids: CASSEAAWGTEAFF.

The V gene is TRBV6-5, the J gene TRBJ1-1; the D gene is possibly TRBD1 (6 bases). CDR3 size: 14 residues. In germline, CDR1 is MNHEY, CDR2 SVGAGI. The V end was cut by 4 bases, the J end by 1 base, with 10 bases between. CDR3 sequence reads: CASSSPGANTEAFF. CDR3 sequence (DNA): TGTGCCAGCAGTTCACCGGGGGCGAACACTGAAGCTTTCTTT.

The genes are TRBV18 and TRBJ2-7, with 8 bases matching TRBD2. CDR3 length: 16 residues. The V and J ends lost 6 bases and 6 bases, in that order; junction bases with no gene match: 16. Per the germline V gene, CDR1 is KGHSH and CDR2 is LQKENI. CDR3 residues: CASSEGGGGPMSEQYF. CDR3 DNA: TGTGCCAGCTCCGAAGGAGGCGGGGGGCCCATGAGCGAGCAGTACTTC.

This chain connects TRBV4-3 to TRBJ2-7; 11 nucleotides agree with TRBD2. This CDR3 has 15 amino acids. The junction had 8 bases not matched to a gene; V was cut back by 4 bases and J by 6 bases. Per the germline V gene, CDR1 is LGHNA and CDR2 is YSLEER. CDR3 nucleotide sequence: TGCGCCAGCAGCCCTGAACTAGCGGGGGAACGCGAGCAGTACTTC. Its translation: CASSPELAGEREQYF.

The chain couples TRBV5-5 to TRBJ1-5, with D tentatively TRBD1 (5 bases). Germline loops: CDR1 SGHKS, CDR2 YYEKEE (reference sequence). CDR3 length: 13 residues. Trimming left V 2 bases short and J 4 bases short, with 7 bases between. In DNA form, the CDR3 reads TGTGCCAGCAGCTTCAACAGGAATCAGCCCCAGCATTTT. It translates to CASSFNRNQPQHF.

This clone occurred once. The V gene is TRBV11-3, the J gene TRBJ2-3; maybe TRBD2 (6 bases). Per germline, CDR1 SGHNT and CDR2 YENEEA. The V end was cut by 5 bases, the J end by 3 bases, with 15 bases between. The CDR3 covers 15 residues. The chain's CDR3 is CASSPTGTVTDTQYF. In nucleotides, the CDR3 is TGTGCCAGCAGCCCGACGGGGACTGTGACAGATACGCAGTATTTT.

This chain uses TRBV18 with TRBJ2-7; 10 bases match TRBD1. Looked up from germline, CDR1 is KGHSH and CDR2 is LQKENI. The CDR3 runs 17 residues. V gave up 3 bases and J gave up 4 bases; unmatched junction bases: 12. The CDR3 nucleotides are TGTGCCAGCTCACCTAGAACCACCGGGACAGGGGAGTACGAGCAGTACTTC. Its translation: CASSPRTTGTGEYEQYF.

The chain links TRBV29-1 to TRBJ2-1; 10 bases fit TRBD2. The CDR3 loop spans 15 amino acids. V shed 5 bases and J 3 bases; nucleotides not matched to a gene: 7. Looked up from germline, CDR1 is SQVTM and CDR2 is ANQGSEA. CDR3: CSVTLAGAYYNEQFF. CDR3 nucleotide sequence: TGCAGCGTTACCCTAGCGGGAGCGTACTACAATGAGCAGTTCTTC.

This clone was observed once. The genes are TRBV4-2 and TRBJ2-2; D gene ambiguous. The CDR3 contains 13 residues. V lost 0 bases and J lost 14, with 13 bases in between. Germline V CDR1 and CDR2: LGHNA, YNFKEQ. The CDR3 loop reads CASSQEVSTPLFF. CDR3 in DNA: TGTGCCAGCAGCCAAGAGGTCAGCACCCCCCTGTTTTTT.

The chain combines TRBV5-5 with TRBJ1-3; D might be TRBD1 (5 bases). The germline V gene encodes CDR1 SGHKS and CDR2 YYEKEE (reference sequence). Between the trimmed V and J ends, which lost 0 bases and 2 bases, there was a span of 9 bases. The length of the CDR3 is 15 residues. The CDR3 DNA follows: TGTGCCAGCAGCTTGGTTCTGGGACCTGGAAACACCATATATTTT. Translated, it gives CASSLVLGPGNTIYF.

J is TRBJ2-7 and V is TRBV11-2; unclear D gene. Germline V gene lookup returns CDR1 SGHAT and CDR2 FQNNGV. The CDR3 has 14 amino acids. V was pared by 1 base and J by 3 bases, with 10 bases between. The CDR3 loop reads CASSLGLEGYEQYF. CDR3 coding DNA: TGTGCCAGCAGCTTAGGGCTAGAAGGCTACGAGCAGTACTTC. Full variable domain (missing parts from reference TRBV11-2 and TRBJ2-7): EAGVAQSPRYKIIEKRQSVAFWCNPISGHATLYWYQQILGQGPKLLIQFQNNGVVDDSQLPKDRFSAERLKGVDSTLKIQPAKLEDSAVYLCASSLGLEGYEQYFGPGTRLTVT.

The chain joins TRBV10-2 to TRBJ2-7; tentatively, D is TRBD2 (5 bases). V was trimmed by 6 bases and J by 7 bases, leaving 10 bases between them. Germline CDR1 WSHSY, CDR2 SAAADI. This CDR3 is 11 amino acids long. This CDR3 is CASRGSGEQYF. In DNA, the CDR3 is TGCGCCAGCAGGGGCTCGGGAGAGCAGTACTTC.

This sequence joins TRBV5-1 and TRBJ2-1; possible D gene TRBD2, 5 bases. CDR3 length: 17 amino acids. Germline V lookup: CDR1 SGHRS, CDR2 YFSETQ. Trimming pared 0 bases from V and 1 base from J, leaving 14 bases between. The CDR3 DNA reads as TGCGCCAGCAGCTTGGTGGGGTTTGCGGGTTCCTACAATGAGCAGTTCTTC. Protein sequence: CASSLVGFAGSYNEQFF.

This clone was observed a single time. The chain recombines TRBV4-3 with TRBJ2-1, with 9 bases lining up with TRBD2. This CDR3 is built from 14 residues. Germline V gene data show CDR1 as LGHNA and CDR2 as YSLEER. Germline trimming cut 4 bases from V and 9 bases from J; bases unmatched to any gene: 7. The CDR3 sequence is CASSPPGLAGEQFF. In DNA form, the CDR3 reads TGCGCCAGCAGCCCCCCGGGACTAGCCGGTGAGCAGTTCTTC.

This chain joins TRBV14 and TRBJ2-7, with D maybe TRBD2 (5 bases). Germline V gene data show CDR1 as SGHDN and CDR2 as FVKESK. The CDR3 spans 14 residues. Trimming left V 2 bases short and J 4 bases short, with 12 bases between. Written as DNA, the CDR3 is TGTGCCAGCAGCCAAAGAGGGCTAGCTTACGAGCAGTACTTC. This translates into CASSQRGLAYEQYF. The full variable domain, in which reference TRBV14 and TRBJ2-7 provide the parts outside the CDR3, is EAGVTQFPSHSVIEKGQTVTLRCDPISGHDNLYWYRRVMGKEIKFLLHFVKESKQDESGMPNNRFLAERTGGTYSTLKVQPAELEDSGVYFCASSQRGLAYEQYFGPGTRLTVT.

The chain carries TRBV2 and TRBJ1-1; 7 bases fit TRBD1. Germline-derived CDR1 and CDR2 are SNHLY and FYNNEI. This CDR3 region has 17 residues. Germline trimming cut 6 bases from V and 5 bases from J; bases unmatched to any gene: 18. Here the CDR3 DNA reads TGTGCCAGCAGACAGGGGCGGGGAAACCCAACGAGGACTGAAGCTTTCTTT. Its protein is CASRQGRGNPTRTEAFF.

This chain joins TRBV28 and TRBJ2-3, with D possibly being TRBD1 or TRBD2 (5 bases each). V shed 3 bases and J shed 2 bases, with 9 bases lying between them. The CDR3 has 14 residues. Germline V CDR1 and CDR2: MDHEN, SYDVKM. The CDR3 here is CASSFRGDTDTQYF. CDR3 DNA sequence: TGTGCCAGCAGTTTTCGAGGGGACACAGATACGCAGTATTTT.